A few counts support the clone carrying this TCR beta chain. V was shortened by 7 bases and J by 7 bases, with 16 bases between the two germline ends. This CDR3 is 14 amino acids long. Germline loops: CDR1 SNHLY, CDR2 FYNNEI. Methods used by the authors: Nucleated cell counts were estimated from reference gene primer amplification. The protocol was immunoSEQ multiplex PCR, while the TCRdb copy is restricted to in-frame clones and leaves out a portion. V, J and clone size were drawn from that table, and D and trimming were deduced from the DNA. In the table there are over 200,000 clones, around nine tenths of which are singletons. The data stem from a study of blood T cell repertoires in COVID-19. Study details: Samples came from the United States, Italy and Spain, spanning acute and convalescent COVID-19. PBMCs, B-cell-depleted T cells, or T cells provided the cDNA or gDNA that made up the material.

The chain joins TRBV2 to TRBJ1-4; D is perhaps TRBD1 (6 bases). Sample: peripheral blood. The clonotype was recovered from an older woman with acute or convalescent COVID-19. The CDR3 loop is CASIPTGQSEKLFF. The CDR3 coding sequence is TGTGCCAGCATACCGACAGGACAGTCTGAAAAACTGTTTTTT. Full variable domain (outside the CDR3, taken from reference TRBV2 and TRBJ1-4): EPEVTQTPSHQVTQMGQEVILRCVPISNHLYFYWYRQILGQKVEFLVSFYNNEISEKSEIFDDQFSVERPDGSNFTLKIRSTKLEDSAMYFCASIPTGQSEKLFFGSGTQLSVL.